This T cell receptor (beta chain) was identified in a study of blood T cell repertoires in COVID-19. Sequencing was performed with immunoSEQ multiplex PCR; in TCRdb, only in-frame clones are kept and a portion is missing. The sample lists over 120,000 clones, 80% to 90% occurring once. The TCR was taken from a man aged 50 to 60 who had recovered from COVID-19. Sequencing used PBMCs or T cells enriched from blood (not recorded which).

The CDR3 is CASSFPGHNQPQHF. The CDR3 nucleotides read TGTGCCAGCAGCTTTCCTGGACACAATCAGCCCCAGCATTTT. The J gene is TRBJ1-5, the V gene TRBV5-8; possibly TRBD1 for D (5 bases). This CDR3 region has 14 residues. Per germline, CDR1 SGHTS and CDR2 YDEGEE. The ends were cut back, 2 bases at V and 3 bases at J, with 9 bases in the middle.